These 2 T cell receptor beta chains were sequenced from one sample in a study of T-cell reconstitution after alpha-beta-depleted transplantation in children. Unique molecular identifiers were used in preparing the TCRbeta library. TCRdb called the PCR reads again in MiXCR, with one record for every CDR3 protein. The sample has fewer than 200,000 distinct CDR3 sequences, more than 6.5% seen once. The sample was PBMCs from the stem cell graft donor, taken from the stem cell graft. All receptors come from a human donor who donated a stem cell graft to a child with Wiskott-Aldrich syndrome.

This clonotype appeared many times. The J gene is TRBJ1-5, the V gene TRBV27; the D is unclear. V was clipped by 3 bases and J by 0 bases, with 9 bases between them. The CDR3 contains 15 residues. Germline V gene lookup returns CDR1 MNHEY and CDR2 SMNVEV (reference sequence). The CDR3 nucleotides read TGTGCCAGCAGTTTGCGGCAGTATAGCAATCAGCCCCAGCATTTT. Protein sequence: CASSLRQYSNQPQHF.

This clonotype was detected many times. This chain joins TRBV20-1 and TRBJ2-5; 8 bases align to TRBD1. J lost 7 bases, V lost 6 bases, and 10 bases had no gene match. The CDR3 length is 13 residues. CDR1 is DFQATT and CDR2 is SNEGSKA in the germline V gene (reference sequence). CDR3: CSAIGQGLVTQYF. The CDR3 DNA sequence: TGCAGTGCCATCGGACAGGGTTTGGTGACCCAGTACTTC.